This T cell receptor (beta chain) stems from a study of PD-L1 blockade in urothelial cancer. Some clones are missing from TCRdb's copy, which holds only in-frame ones; the method was immunoSEQ multiplex PCR. The sample includes roughly 130,000 clones, approximately 84% of them seen just once. CDR1 SGHDT and CDR2 YYEEEE come from the germline V gene. The CDR3 runs 13 residues. V was cut by 3 bases and J by 6 bases, with 12 bases left in between. Time point given: pretreatment peripheral blood. The receptor was isolated from a man in his fifties with urothelial cancer. J is TRBJ1-2 and V is TRBV5-6, with a possible D match to TRBD1 (5 bases). The input for sequencing was PBMCs, taken around atezolizumab (anti-PD-L1) treatment. CDR3 sequence: CASSWEGLNGYTF. In DNA, the CDR3 is TGTGCCAGCAGCTGGGAGGGGTTAAATGGCTACACCTTC. Combining the CDR3 with reference TRBV5-6 and TRBJ1-2 gives the whole variable domain DAGVTQSPTHLIKTRGQQVTLRCSPKSGHDTVSWYQQALGQGPQFIFQYYEEEERQRGNFPDRFSGHQFPNYSSELNVNALLLGDSALYLCASSWEGLNGYTFGSGTRLTVV.